Presented here are 23 T cell receptor beta chains from one specimen sequenced in a study of cytomegalovirus exposure and HLA in healthy donors. The PCR ran on 60 Vbeta and 13 Jbeta primers. The protocol was immunoSEQ multiplex PCR, while the TCRdb copy is restricted to in-frame clones and leaves out a portion. The sample contains 150,000 to 200,000 clones, around 82% of which appear only once. Sequences were obtained from PBMCs. These receptors originate from a man aged 25 to 40 in good health and CMV-seronegative.

V gene TRBV21-1 combines with J gene TRBJ2-7; the table's D call, TRBD2, was not checked against the DNA. TRBV21-1 is assigned pseudogene status. The CDR3 is made up of 15 amino acids. CDR3 sequence (DNA): TGTGCCAGCAGCAAAAGACTAGCGGTCTCCTACGAGCAGTACTTC. This codes for CASSKRLAVSYEQYF.

This chain uses TRBV2 with TRBJ2-3; D is uncertain. V was shortened by 6 bases and J by 4 bases, with 11 bases between the two germline ends. The germline gives CDR1 SNHLY, CDR2 FYNNEI. The CDR3 runs 13 residues. The CDR3 bases are TGTGCCAGCAGCCCGACCGGAGCAGATACGCAGTATTTT. This encodes CASSPTGADTQYF.

The V call is TRBV27, the J call TRBJ2-7; 10 positions match TRBD2. V gave up 3 bases and J gave up 2 bases; unmatched junction bases: 4. The V gene's germline CDR1 is MNHEY and CDR2 SMNVEV (reference sequence). CDR3 size: 15 residues. CDR3 protein: CASSFGLAAAYEQYF. The CDR3 nucleotides are TGTGCCAGCAGTTTTGGACTAGCGGCAGCCTACGAGCAGTACTTC.

As regards this clone: The same CDR3 also results from other DNA sequences found in this sample. CDR3 coding DNA: TGCGCCAGCAGCTTTGGGCAGGGGGTTGGTGAAAAACTGTTTTTT. Residues: CASSFGQGVGEKLFF. The chain joins TRBV5-1 to TRBJ1-4, with TRBD1 matching 7 bases. The J segment lost 7 bases and the V segment lost 2 bases, leaving 8 bases of the junction unmatched. The germline V gene encodes CDR1 SGHRS and CDR2 YFSETQ. CDR3 length: 15 residues.

The chain uses TRBV7-6 and TRBJ1-4, with unresolved D. V was cut by 1 base and J by 7 bases, with 16 bases left in between. CDR1 and CDR2 from the germline V gene are SGHVS and FNYEAQ. The CDR3 has 16 amino acids. CDR3 region: CASSLGVKTAGEKLFF. The CDR3 DNA reads TGTGCCAGCAGCTTAGGGGTTAAAACGGCGGGTGAAAAACTGTTTTTT.

The chain has TRBV6-5 and TRBJ2-1, with 11 bases fitting TRBD1. Germline loops: CDR1 MNHEY, CDR2 SVGAGI. J gave up 6 bases and V 2 bases, and 6 bases lay outside the gene matches. The CDR3 covers 16 residues. The CDR3 DNA reads TGTGCCAGCAGTTACCGGGACAGGGGGGGAGTCAATGAGCAGTTCTTC. It codes for CASSYRDRGGVNEQFF.

The chain couples TRBV30 to TRBJ1-2, with D tentatively TRBD1 (5 bases). The CDR3 has 13 amino acids. Between the trimmed V and J ends, which lost 5 bases and 4 bases, there was a span of 14 bases. Germline V CDR1 and CDR2: GTSNPN, SVGIG (reference sequence). CDR3 sequence: CAWGGVRGYGYTF. The DNA of the CDR3 is TGTGCCTGGGGGGGGGTTCGAGGCTATGGCTACACCTTC.

V is TRBV5-4 and J is TRBJ1-1; D is undetermined. CDR1 SGHNT and CDR2 YYREEE come from the germline V gene (reference sequence). The CDR3 has 13 residues. Between the trimmed V and J ends, which lost 4 bases and 1 base, there was a span of 8 bases. Here the CDR3 reads CASSLDPNTEAFF. DNA of the CDR3: TGTGCCAGCAGCCTAGACCCGAACACTGAAGCTTTCTTT.

J is TRBJ2-1 and V is TRBV10-2; D is perhaps TRBD2 (5 bases). This CDR3 comprises 14 residues. With 7 bases removed from V and 9 bases from J, the gap between germline ends came to 19 bases. Germline V gene lookup returns CDR1 WSHSY and CDR2 SAAADI. The CDR3 sequence: CASKRRPVMSEQFF. In DNA form, the CDR3 reads TGCGCCAGCAAGCGGCGTCCCGTGATGAGTGAGCAGTTCTTC.

The chain combines TRBV11-3 with TRBJ2-1; 10 positions match TRBD1. From germline, CDR1 is SGHNT and CDR2 YENEEA. After removal of 6 bases from V and 5 bases from J, the junction contained 4 bases not matched to a gene. The CDR3 length is 14 residues. The CDR3 loop reads CASSSGTGDNEQFF. DNA of the CDR3: TGTGCCAGCAGTTCCGGGACAGGGGACAATGAGCAGTTCTTC.

This chain connects TRBV14 to TRBJ2-7; 10 nucleotides match TRBD2. Trimming cost V 3 bases and J 6 bases; bases outside gene matches: 8. The CDR3 runs 15 residues. CDR1 is SGHDN and CDR2 is FVKESK in the germline V gene. CDR3 DNA sequence: TGTGCCAGCAGCCATATACCTAGCGGGAGTGGCGAGCAGTACTTC. Its protein is CASSHIPSGSGEQYF.

The CDR3 region is CAISESLGQARQPQHF. As DNA, the CDR3 is TGTGCCATCAGTGAGTCCCTTGGACAGGCGAGACAGCCCCAGCATTTT. The chain is built from TRBV10-3 and TRBJ1-5, with TRBD1 identical over 7 bases. This CDR3 spans 16 amino acids. V was pared by 0 bases and J by 7 bases, with 9 bases of the junction left unmatched. Germline values: CDR1 ENHRY, CDR2 SYGVKD.

V usage is TRBV27 and J usage is TRBJ1-2; D is ambiguous. Germline CDR1 reads MNHEY; CDR2 reads SMNVEV (reference sequence). Trimming took off 5 bases at V and 4 bases at J, with 14 bases between the two ends. The CDR3 loop spans 14 amino acids. CDR3 in amino acids: CASSPRERIYGYTF. The CDR3 nucleotides are TGTGCCAGCAGTCCGCGGGAACGGATCTATGGCTACACCTTC.

The chain recombines TRBV7-6 with TRBJ2-3, with unresolved D. The V gene lost 5 bases and the J gene lost 8 bases, with 8 bases spanning the gap. The germline V gene encodes CDR1 SGHVS and CDR2 FNYEAQ. The CDR3 sequence is 11 residues long. Here the CDR3 DNA reads TGTGCCAGCAGCCCCGGGTTTACGCAGTATTTT. Translating it yields CASSPGFTQYF.

Worth noting for this clone: Other nucleotide sequences in the sample specify the same CDR3. This sequence joins TRBV9 and TRBJ2-1; the match to TRBD2 covers 10 bases. This CDR3 contains 15 residues. Germline V gene sequence: CDR1 SGDLS, CDR2 YYNGEE. V shed 3 bases and J 8 bases; nucleotides not matched to a gene: 8. The CDR3 DNA reads as TGTGCCAGCAGCGGTCTAGCGGGAGTGGGTGATGAGCAGTTCTTC. This gives the protein CASSGLAGVGDEQFF. Together with reference TRBV9 and TRBJ2-1, the CDR3 gives the full variable domain: DSGVTQTPKHLITATGQRVTLRCSPRSGDLSVYWYQQSLDQGLQFLIQYYNGEERAKGNILERFSAQQFPDLHSELNLSSLELGDSALYFCASSGLAGVGDEQFFGPGTRLTVL.

The rearrangement uses TRBV5-5 and TRBJ1-4, with TRBD1 matching over 7 bases. The length of the CDR3 is 17 residues. In germline, CDR1 is SGHKS, CDR2 YYEKEE (reference sequence). J was trimmed by 8 bases and V by 1 base; bases with no gene match: 14. CDR3 amino acids: CASSLSLERQGWEKLFF. For the CDR3, the DNA is TGTGCCAGCAGCTTGTCGCTGGAGAGACAGGGCTGGGAAAAACTGTTTTTT.

The chain employs TRBV5-1 and TRBJ1-2; 8 bases fit TRBD1. The CDR3 runs 15 residues. Per germline, CDR1 SGHRS and CDR2 YFSETQ. V lost 1 base to trimming and J lost 6 bases; unmatched junction nucleotides: 8. Here the CDR3 reads CASSLQGAVEDGYTF. CDR3 DNA: TGCGCCAGCAGCTTGCAGGGGGCGGTGGAAGATGGCTACACCTTC.

The DNA of the CDR3 is TGCGCCAGCAGCTTTAGGCCAGACAACAATGAGCAGTTCTTC. Its protein product is CASSFRPDNNEQFF. The rearrangement links TRBV5-1 to TRBJ2-1; D unresolved. The CDR3 extends over 14 amino acids. The V gene lost 2 bases and the J gene lost 5 bases, with 11 bases spanning the gap. Germline lookup yields CDR1 SGHRS and CDR2 YFSETQ.

J is TRBJ2-1 and V is TRBV20-1, with D unresolved. Per the germline V gene, CDR1 is DFQATT and CDR2 is SNEGSKA (reference sequence). Trimming removed 2 bases at V and 4 bases at J, with 3 bases between. The CDR3 is 11 amino acids. The CDR3 DNA sequence: TGCAGTGCTAGACAATACAATGAGCAGTTCTTC. Translation gives CSARQYNEQFF.

V is TRBV18 and J is TRBJ1-2, with 7 bases fitting TRBD1. With V trimmed by 3 bases and J by 3 bases, 7 bases remained unmatched. The CDR3 spans 15 residues. The germline gives CDR1 KGHSH, CDR2 LQKENI. The chain's CDR3 is CASSPTGDEDYGYTF. The CDR3 coding sequence is TGTGCCAGCTCACCCACAGGGGACGAGGACTATGGCTACACCTTC.

This sequence joins TRBV5-1 and TRBJ2-1; the match to TRBD1 covers 9 bases. J was trimmed by 5 bases and V by 0 bases; bases with no gene match: 3. Germline V gene lookup returns CDR1 SGHRS and CDR2 YFSETQ. CDR3 size: 15 residues. The CDR3 nucleotides are TGCGCCAGCAGCTTGGTGGGGACAGGGAACAATGAGCAGTTCTTC. Amino acids: CASSLVGTGNNEQFF.

The V gene is TRBV2, the J gene TRBJ2-2; D is ambiguous. Trimming removed 0 bases at V and 1 base at J, with 9 bases between. The germline V gene encodes CDR1 SNHLY and CDR2 FYNNEI. This CDR3 region has 16 residues. Here the CDR3 DNA reads TGTGCCAGCAGTGAAGCGCAACGGTTGAACACCGGGGAGCTGTTTTTT. Protein sequence: CASSEAQRLNTGELFF.

The V call is TRBV2, the J call TRBJ1-4; TRBD1 agrees at 7 bases. The CDR3 is 14 amino acids. CDR1 is SNHLY and CDR2 is FYNNEI in the germline V gene. The V gene end was trimmed by 6 bases and the J gene end by 1 base; junction bases not matched to a gene: 2. The CDR3 loop reads CASRRQGTNEKLFF. In nucleotides, the CDR3 is TGTGCCAGCAGGCGACAGGGAACTAATGAAAAACTGTTTTTT.